This TCR beta chain was profiled in a study of T cell clonotyping in hematopoietic cell transplantation (dated by TCRdb to the early 2020s). Notes on the research overall: Recipient blood was collected about 28 days before transplant and at days 30, 100 and 180 after transplant. The study collected 130 to 150 blood samples from about 40 consecutive transplant recipients and their related donors. Patient recruitment ran from late 2015 to January 2017, and follow-up continued until late 2020 or death.

Overall study results and their limits: After transplant, TCR diversity in recipients dropped, and pathologically expanded clonotypes increased progressively from day 30 to day 180. Donor and pretransplant recipient Inverse Simpson Index values predicted broader posttransplant TCR repertoire diversity. Only a small fraction of recipient repertoires overlapped donor repertoires, with over 95% appearing de novo at the given depth. The sample size was limited, and CD4 and CD8 repertoire contributions could not be separated because cells were not sorted.

The germline ends are 9 bases apart after V is trimmed by 3 bases and J by 7 bases. Reading from cysteine to phenylalanine, the CDR3 counts 11 amino acids. Only the CDR3 DNA is retained, 33 bases long and in frame from the first base. Looking up the germline V gene (reference sequence) yields CDR1 GTSNPN and CDR2 SVGIG. The immunoSEQ assay, a bias-controlled multiplex PCR using V- and J-specific primers, was used to amplify TCR beta CDR3 regions from genomic DNA. A proprietary barcode and Illumina adapter sequences were added to the CDR3 amplicons in a second PCR step. An Illumina MiSeq instrument was used to sequence the CDR3 libraries. The authors' analysis ran thus. Export and quality control were performed with immunoSEQ Analyzer 3.0, and downstream analyses were performed with R Bioconductor and Immunarch. Only productive rearrangements within the normalized downsampled data set were used in the calculation of repertoire metrics. In the normalized cohort, a clonotype counted as pathologically expanded if the clonotype was larger than 5 templates. The Inverse Simpson Index served as the measure of repertoire diversity. The non-normalized data set was used for CMV-specificity analyses so that all clonotypes could be captured. TCRdb provides this immuneACCESS table in a form limited to in-frame rearrangements. Some clones are lacking; in checked studies, under half of them reflect an unresolved V gene, and why the rest are absent is not known. V and J calls plus clone size are reproduced from that table; the DNA served to infer D and trimming. A total of about 15,000 clones appear in this sample, about 60% of them only once. The ten largest account for about 8.8% of the sample.

Nuclei Lysis Solution was used to extract genomic DNA from fresh or cryopreserved unfractionated peripheral blood mononuclear cells. In regard to this clone: Its recognized antigen is unknown. Base qualities are missing; no much larger clone stands one base away.

Sequencing was done on a sample of PBMCs. This TCR came from a human donor who either received an allogeneic hematopoietic cell transplant for a myeloid malignancy or was a related donor (not recorded which). Some clones in this sample may be carry-over from other donors' samples. The chain employs TRBV30 and TRBJ1-1; the D segment could be TRBD1, given 5 matching bases. The CDR3 in this case is CAWRPGSEAFF. DNA sequence: TGTGCCTGGAGGCCAGGGAGTGAAGCTTTCTTT.